The clone carrying this T cell receptor beta chain has a single count. Clones were read by immunoSEQ multiplex PCR, and TCRdb kept only the in-frame ones, dropping some. The repertoire holds approximately 200,000 clones, with over 80% as singletons. Germline V gene sequence: CDR1 LGHNT, CDR2 FRNRAP. V was pared by 5 bases and J by 7 bases, with 12 bases between. The CDR3 extends over 12 amino acids. The sample belongs to a study of blood T cell repertoires in COVID-19. Source material: PBMCs or T cells enriched from blood (not recorded which). The receptor comes from a man aged 18 to 35 with acute COVID-19. This chain joins TRBV12-5 and TRBJ2-7; perhaps TRBD2 as D (5 bases). The CDR3 reads CASGPRWEEQYF. Here the CDR3 DNA reads TGTGCTAGTGGTCCTAGGTGGGAGGAGCAGTACTTC.